The 6 T cell receptor beta chains presented below share a single source sample, sequenced in a study of blood T cell repertoires in COVID-19. This table comes from immunoSEQ multiplex PCR, and its TCRdb copy is limited to in-frame clones, with some not included. Found here are some 120,000 clones, about nine tenths of them singletons; the top ten hold 1.8%. The sequenced material came from peripheral blood. The receptors stem from a human donor with active COVID-19. The donor label of this sample is uncertain.

V usage is TRBV4-2 and J usage is TRBJ1-2; the match to TRBD1 covers 9 bases. CDR1 and CDR2 from the germline V gene are LGHNA and YNFKEQ. V lost 8 bases, J lost 4 bases, and 5 bases stayed unmatched. This CDR3 is 13 amino acids long. The CDR3 nucleotides read TGTGCCAGCGTGGGGGGACAGGGCTATGGCTACACCTTC. It specifies CASVGGQGYGYTF.

V gene TRBV19 combines with J gene TRBJ1-5; 12 bases line up with TRBD1. CDR1 and CDR2 (germline): LNHDA, SQIVND (reference sequence). This CDR3 is 17 amino acids long. V gave up 6 bases and J gave up 0 bases; unmatched junction bases: 6. CDR3 sequence reads: CASSSGTGGPSNQPQHF. The CDR3 DNA reads TGTGCCAGTAGCTCCGGGACAGGGGGCCCTAGCAATCAGCCCCAGCATTTT.

The chain employs TRBV7-2 and TRBJ2-7; D perhaps matches TRBD1 (5 bases). This CDR3 contains 13 residues. V shed 2 bases and J shed 4 bases, with 9 bases lying between them. Germline CDR1 SGHTA, CDR2 FQGNSA. The CDR3, as DNA: TGTGCCAGCAGCTTATTAGGGGCGTACGAGCAGTACTTC. It translates to CASSLLGAYEQYF. Variable domain in full (rest from reference TRBV7-2 and TRBJ2-7): GAGVSQSPSNKVTEKGKDVELRCDPISGHTALYWYRQSLGQGLEFLIYFQGNSAPDKSGLPSDRFSAERTGGSVSTLTIQRTQQEDSAVYLCASSLLGAYEQYFGPGTRLTVT.

The chain couples TRBV5-1 to TRBJ2-2; 14 nucleotides align to TRBD2. CDR1 and CDR2 (germline): SGHRS, YFSETQ. The CDR3 runs to 17 residues. V lost 3 bases and J lost 4; bases outside the gene matches: 5. CDR3 sequence: CASSYGLAGGSTGELFF. CDR3 nucleotides: TGCGCCAGCAGCTATGGACTAGCGGGGGGTAGCACCGGGGAGCTGTTTTTT.

V and J are TRBV28 and TRBJ2-1; D unresolved. Germline V gives CDR1 MDHEN, CDR2 SYDVKM. Trimming shortened V by 5 bases and J by 3 bases, and 14 bases separated the two germline ends. The CDR3 contains 15 residues. CDR3 nucleotide sequence: TGTGCCAGCAGTCCCATGGATAGCATCTACAATGAGCAGTTCTTC. Its translation is CASSPMDSIYNEQFF.

The chain uses TRBV19 and TRBJ2-1, with TRBD1 matching over 7 bases. This CDR3 region has 14 residues. Germline loops: CDR1 LNHDA, CDR2 SQIVND (reference sequence). V lost 10 bases and J lost 3; bases outside the gene matches: 9. The CDR3 region has the DNA TGTGCCACCACGACAGGGATAAACTACAATGAGCAGTTCTTC. Its translation: CATTTGINYNEQFF.